The entry that follows covers one TCR beta chain sequence. Its antigen is currently not known. This may be a read error: a much more frequent sequence differs by one nucleotide. These data originate in a study of identical twins (dated by TCRdb to 2016 to 2017). Broadly, across the study: To test whether fetal clonotypes persist, this study deep-sequenced TCR alpha and beta repertoires from monozygotic twins, from unrelated adults of various ages, and from cord blood. To rule out contamination, replicate twin experiments were performed at different times with different library preparation protocols.

Library method: 5' RACE. For sequencing, an Illumina HiSeq 2000 was employed. Template switching introduced a universal primer binding site; the final cDNA contained a unique molecular identifier, enabling accurate counting of TCR cDNA molecules. Specific primers in the conserved constant-segment region were used to synthesize first-strand cDNA for TCR alpha and beta chains. Each cDNA library was double barcoded, with a SMART-Mk sample barcode plus Illumina barcodes, to control for contamination. TruSeq adapter sequences along with Illumina sample barcodes were introduced in two successive PCR steps. TCR alpha and beta cDNA libraries were sequenced on the Illumina HiSeq platform with custom primers. The published analysis was carried out like this. Raw reads were processed with MiGEC to extract unique molecular identifiers, and MiXCR was used to determine CDR3 positions. For each individual, recombination models were inferred using an EM algorithm with the repgenHMM and IGoR tools. The tcR package in R was used for shared clonotype analysis, with sharing normalized by the product of cloneset sizes. To study raw recombination free of thymic and clonal selection effects, out-of-frame nonproductive sequences were analyzed. Starting from the raw public reads, TCRdb applied fastp trimming at Q25, assembled clones with MiXCR and retained in-frame beta chains. Each CDR3 protein appears once, grouped with its most common genes and DNA. For this entry, the V and J calls and clone size follow TCRdb and not the study's own pipeline. This sample gives some 1,600,000 distinct CDR3 sequences in total; around 33% of them show up just once. The ten top clones hold over 0.25% of the sample.

The germline V gene specifies MNHEY as CDR1 and SVGAGI as CDR2. Including the terminal cysteine and phenylalanine, the CDR3 comprises 14 residues. Only the CDR3 portion is preserved as DNA: 42 bases, with reading frame beginning at the first base. The research as a whole found: In monozygotic twins, recombination models systematically underestimated out-of-frame TCR alpha sharing, but the models matched the sharing seen between unrelated individuals. Compared with coincidental sharing between unrelated individuals, an excess of low generation-probability sequences was observed among out-of-frame TCR alpha sequences shared between twins. Because the same donors could not be followed over many years, the conclusions depended on cross-sectional statistical analysis. The excess sharing between twins in beta out-of-frame sequences was weaker because fewer shared sequences reduced the signal-to-noise ratio. Abundant cord blood beta clonotypes carried fewer insertions; young adult naive repertoires showed a weaker similar trend, while memory repertoires showed none. Invariant T cells such as MAIT and iNKT could partly confound zero-insertion analyses, although diverse VJ usage argued against such confounding for most clonotypes.

Only healthy Caucasian donors were included. Material for sequencing was cord blood. This sequence was found in a newborn girl in good health. The rearrangement combines TRBV6-5 with TRBJ2-3; the D gene is perhaps TRBD1, from 5 matching bases. The sequence in DNA is TGTGCCAGCGGTTACCGCAGGGGCACAGATACGCAGTATTTT. Its translation reads: CASGYRRGTDTQYF.